Below are 12 T cell receptor beta chains sequenced from a single sample in a study of technical replicates of blood from four donors. Measured with immunoSEQ multiplex PCR; TCRdb has only the in-frame clones, and not every one. The sample lists tens of thousands of clones, approximately 90% seen once, with under 4% in the top ten. Sequencing was done on a sample of PBMCs. These receptors were taken from a human donor in good health. Some clones in this sample may be carry-over from other donors' samples.

This chain links TRBV4-3 with TRBJ1-6, with a possible D match to TRBD1 (5 bases). V was shortened by 2 bases and J by 9 bases, with 11 bases between the two germline ends. This CDR3 is built from 14 residues. Per germline, CDR1 LGHNA and CDR2 YSLEER. CDR3 in DNA: TGCGCCAGCAGCCAATCCCAGGGTACTTCACCCCTCCACTTT. This gives the protein CASSQSQGTSPLHF.

CDR3: CASSLNRGYGYTF. Written as DNA, the CDR3 is TGTGCCAGCAGCCTAAACCGGGGCTATGGCTACACCTTC. The chain employs TRBV5-4 and TRBJ1-2; D unclear. The V end was cut by 4 bases, the J end by 4 bases, with 11 bases between. Germline CDR1 SGHNT, CDR2 YYREEE (reference sequence). The CDR3 loop spans 13 amino acids.

The chain has TRBV20-1 and TRBJ2-1; TRBD2 agrees at 7 bases. CDR1 and CDR2 from the germline V gene are DFQATT and SNEGSKA (reference sequence). V was pared by 6 bases and J by 10 bases, with 3 bases of the junction left unmatched. This CDR3 comprises 10 residues. The CDR3 spells CSAVRGEQFF. The CDR3 DNA reads as TGCAGTGCCGTGCGGGGGGAGCAGTTCTTC.

This clone came up a few times. The chain employs TRBV5-6 and TRBJ2-2; 9 nucleotides line up with TRBD2. Germline lookup yields CDR1 SGHDT and CDR2 YYEEEE. V shed 4 bases, J shed 2 bases, and the junction held 6 bases outside the gene matches. The CDR3 is 16 residues long. The CDR3 DNA sequence: TGTGCCAGCAGCCGAACGACTAGCGGTAACACCGGGGAGCTGTTTTTT. It translates to CASSRTTSGNTGELFF.

The rearrangement joins TRBV2 to TRBJ1-6; D is perhaps TRBD1 (6 bases). The CDR3 runs 16 residues. Germline V gene data show CDR1 as SNHLY and CDR2 as FYNNEI. V gave up 6 bases and J gave up 7 bases, with 19 bases separating them. The CDR3 reads CASRGGFGQTNSPLHF. CDR3 nucleotide sequence: TGTGCCAGCAGGGGGGGGTTCGGACAGACCAATTCACCCCTCCACTTT.

The V call is TRBV6-6, the J call TRBJ1-1; TRBD1 matches at 7 bases. The V gene end was trimmed by 5 bases and the J gene end by 5 bases; junction bases not matched to a gene: 2. CDR1 and CDR2 (germline): MNHNY, SVGAGI (reference sequence). This CDR3 comprises 12 residues. The CDR3, as DNA: TGTGCCAGCAGTACAGGGGCAACTGAAGCTTTCTTT. Amino acids: CASSTGATEAFF.

The V and J genes are TRBV4-3 and TRBJ2-2; possibly TRBD2 for D (6 bases). Germline CDR1 is LGHNA and CDR2 is YSLEER. Trimming took off 4 bases at V and 6 bases at J, with 21 bases between the two ends. This CDR3 is 17 amino acids long. The chain's CDR3 is CASSLARDSQSPGELFF. The CDR3 bases are TGCGCCAGCAGCCTCGCTAGGGACTCACAGAGCCCCGGGGAGCTGTTTTTT.

This chain uses TRBV20-1 with TRBJ2-5, with D unresolved. The CDR3 spans 11 residues. The V end was cut by 3 bases, the J end by 5 bases, with 7 bases between. Germline loops: CDR1 DFQATT, CDR2 SNEGSKA (reference sequence). CDR3 nucleotide sequence: TGCAGTGCTAGGGGCCAGGAGACCCAGTACTTC. It encodes CSARGQETQYF.

The CDR3 reads CASSVGSGSSGNTIYF. CDR3 in DNA: TGTGCCAGCAGCGTAGGTAGCGGCTCCTCTGGAAACACCATATATTTT. The V and J genes are TRBV9 and TRBJ1-3; no clear D. V was trimmed by 0 bases and J by 0 bases, leaving 10 bases between them. This CDR3 has 16 residues. Germline V CDR1 and CDR2: SGDLS, YYNGEE.

This clone was found once. The chain carries TRBV16 and TRBJ1-3; D is possibly TRBD1 (6 bases). Per germline, CDR1 KGHSY and CDR2 FQNENV. V was pared by 5 bases and J by 0 bases, with 14 bases between. The CDR3 loop spans 16 amino acids. This CDR3 is CASSRSTGPSGNTIYF. In DNA form, the CDR3 reads TGTGCCAGCAGCAGATCGACAGGTCCCTCTGGAAACACCATATATTTT.

V and J are TRBV30 and TRBJ1-5; 8 bases are a match to TRBD1. V dropped 2 bases and J dropped 5; count of bases not matched to a gene: 8. The germline V gene has CDR1 GTSNPN and CDR2 SVGIG (reference sequence). CDR3 length: 15 amino acids. For the CDR3, the DNA is TGTGCCTGGAGTACAGGGACAGGCCCTTATCAGCCCCAGCATTTT. Its translation: CAWSTGTGPYQPQHF.

The V gene is TRBV4-1, the J gene TRBJ2-7; 12 nucleotides agree with TRBD2. This CDR3 has 15 amino acids. V was clipped by 4 bases and J by 4 bases; unmatched bases: 5. From germline, CDR1 is MGHRA and CDR2 YSYEKL. The CDR3 region has the DNA TGCGCCAGCAGCCCTTGGACTAGCGGGGTTTACGAGCAGTACTTC. Amino acid sequence: CASSPWTSGVYEQYF.